This TCR beta chain comes out of a study of cytomegalovirus exposure and HLA in healthy donors (TCRdb year 2017). Broadly, across the study: According to an earlier analysis of 587 of the donors, about 190 million T cells yielded 90 million to 140 million unique TCR beta sequences and 276 Gb of sequence data. HLA typing included class I and class II loci at four-digit resolution. In the later analysis, no new phenotypic data were used to find candidate immune exposures; instead, reliance was placed on TCR beta sequences and their occurrence across donors. The study combined high-throughput TCR immunosequencing, statistical association of individual TCRs with disease status, and machine learning to predict cytomegalovirus infection status. Because of strong linkage in the cohort, roughly five DR-DQ haplotypes were treated as single units for association and clustering. The number of typed donors differed by locus: 629-630 for A, B, C, DRB1 and DQB1; approximately 520 for DQA1; 606 for DPA1; and approximately 450 for DPB1. Of the 398 genotyped donors, roughly 80% were placed in the genetic ancestry cluster associated with self-reported Caucasian donors. Donor age, sex, ethnicity and CMV serostatus were compiled together with the repertoire data. To decide whether each TCR beta V gene segment behaved as functional or pseudogenic, an earlier analysis of some 570 of the donors relied on high-throughput TCR beta sequencing. Along with the approximately 700-subject first cohort, a separate validation cohort of around 110 different subjects was used. Across 398 genotyped donors of the cohort, an average of approximately 240,000 unique TCR beta nucleotide sequences per donor were sequenced, and around 20% of those sequences were non-productive. The study profiled the T cell repertoires of approximately 700 subjects by immunosequencing and related them to cytomegalovirus serostatus. The study was designed to test whether signatures of past pathogen exposure could be identified by cataloging public T cell receptors. In a later analysis, previously published TCR beta repertoires from roughly 710 donors were re-analyzed and high-resolution HLA genotyping was added so that TCR occurrence patterns could be studied. Every discovery cohort repertoire had been produced on one sequencing platform. About 330 gigabases of sequencing data and approximately 92 million unique TCR sequences made up an early release that covered 500 to 650 HLA-typed donors. A later genetic analysis used genome-wide SNP genotypes for about 60% of the roughly 700 donors, treating that subset as a discovery cohort. Broader findings and caveats from the paper: Because counts were too low, under 20 rarely observed V segments, including chromosome 9 orphons, were left out of the earlier analysis of approximately 500 of the donors. An earlier analysis of some 590 of the donors showed that most TCR beta V segments appeared in productive rearrangements either about 90% or about 30% of the time, which broadly matched IMGT annotations. The classifier was reported to diagnose cytomegalovirus status with high specificity and sensitivity in both the original cohort and the validation cohort. Because some donors lacked HLA typing at each locus, the association tests relied only on the typed subset. A further reported finding was that TCR beta sequences accurately predicted the HLA-A and HLA-B alleles for most subjects in the first cohort. A later analysis associated some 17,000 TCR beta sequences with specific HLA alleles at a false discovery rate of 0.05. A few of the identified cytomegalovirus-associated TCR beta chains were confirmed in vitro to be specific for cytomegalovirus antigens. Immune exposure information for the cohort was limited to CMV serostatus. According to a later genetic analysis, donors in an Asian-associated ancestry cluster had fewer N-insertions in productive TCRs than the roughly 670-donor mean. Most TCR sequences were observed very rarely across donors, whereas some public TCRs were present in many individuals. In a later analysis, the rate of TCR association differed among HLA loci, with DRB1 alleles having the most associated TCRs and HLA-C alleles having the fewest. According to a later analysis, most CMV-associated TCR beta chains appeared to be HLA-restricted, and the HLA associations seemed to be driven largely by CMV exposure. The authors suggested that the approach could potentially be generalized to other disease states and immunological phenotypes. Some IMGT-functional V segments, including TRBV6-2 and TRBV6-3, could not be told apart with the 87-base-pair reads, so those segments were excluded. In this cohort, only TCR beta chains were sequenced, and detectable features were limited by the absence of alpha or paired-chain data. Correlated functional status among segregating V segments might be attributable to linkage disequilibrium, but an unknown experimental factor could not be ruled out. In a later analysis, HLA-associated TCR beta chains were found to be more clonally expanded and to have lower generation probabilities than equally common non-associated chains. Roughly uniform sequencing depth across donors was assumed in presence/absence analyses, although this assumption may not hold. When HLA alleles, especially DR and DQ, strongly co-occurred, TCR associations were difficult to assign to individual alleles. V-gene and J-gene trimming of TCR beta chains was associated with a missense DCLRE1C variant in a later genetic analysis, and the association was replicated in an independent cohort. A group of highly shared sequence variants was considered likely to be a technical artifact of the sequencing pipeline. The study gave a list of more than 150 TCR beta chains associated with cytomegalovirus. Several of the top co-occurrence clusters appeared to be linked to parvovirus B19, influenza, CMV and Epstein-Barr virus, according to a later analysis.

Library preparation used the immunoSEQ multiplex PCR assay. For the multiplex PCR, a mixture combining 60 forward primers for TCR Vbeta segments and 13 reverse primers for TCR Jbeta segments was used. The CDR3 region of rearranged TCR beta genes was amplified from genomic DNA with a multiplex PCR assay. On the Illumina HiSeq System, the amplified TCR beta libraries were sequenced as 87-base-pair reads. The paper's data handling went like this. A later analysis counted 75 million to 100 million unique TCR beta chains across the 550 to 750 repertoires, and around 9.9 million of these chains were shared by at least two donors. Raw reads were error-corrected and collapsed into unique sequences by a nearest-neighbor algorithm in which closely related sequences were merged to remove PCR and sequencing errors. To assign V, D and J gene segments, CDR3 sequences were aligned to IMGT reference sequences. For a sequence to be retained, a match of at least six nucleotides was required to both a V gene segment and a J gene segment. A rearrangement was called productive if the CDR3 had no stop codons and remained in frame with V and J, and every other rearrangement was called non-productive. Following IMGT convention, CDR3 was defined as the stretch from the second conserved V-encoded cysteine to the conserved J-encoded phenylalanine. The earlier analysis of 450 to 750 of the donors excluded any sequence lacking an unambiguous match to a single V gene segment. In an earlier analysis of some 590 of the donors, V segments were called functional above 56.7% productive rearrangements and were called segregating when the between-donor standard deviation exceeded 5%. A statistical classification framework was built for diagnosing cytomegalovirus status from the catalog of TCR beta chain sequences. In a later analysis, V and J genes were assigned by comparing TCR nucleotide sequences against IMGT/GENE-DB human TR gene sequences. Using the TCRdist pipeline, a later analysis assigned CDR3 sequences along with most-parsimonious VDJ recombination scenarios. In a later analysis, each TCR beta chain was defined by its CDR3 amino acid sequence together with its V-gene family, and reads without a unique V-gene family were excluded. As a way to deal with suspected cross-contamination and a sequencing artifact, a later analysis dropped 450 to 700 nucleotide sequences that were highly shared and had low generation probability. In a later analysis, a clonal expansion index for each public chain was calculated from normalized within-repertoire ranks of inferred template counts. In a later analysis, generation probabilities were computed using a VDJ recombination model fitted to out-of-frame rearrangements, and the results were checked against IGoR. In a later analysis, hypergeometric tests were used to score TCR-TCR, TCR-HLA and TCR-CMV co-occurrence, with a repertoire-size bias correction applied to TCR pairs. In a later analysis, false discovery rates were estimated by permuting HLA or CMV assignments 20 times. In a later analysis, co-occurring TCRs were grouped using DBSCAN, and TCRdist sequence similarity was added for clustering within HLA-allele-positive subsets. Co-occurrence clustering excluded repertoires with fewer than 30,000 or more than 120,000 public chains, plus five with anomalous nucleotide sharing. TCRdb stores this immuneACCESS table with in-frame sequences only. Part of the clones is absent; in the studies checked, under half of the shortfall reflects unresolved V genes, and no reason is known for the rest. V and J calls and clone size come straight from that table; D and trimming were deduced from the DNA. A total of 90,000 to 150,000 clones appear in this sample, about 80% of them only once. In total, the top ten clones hold less than 3.5% of the sample.

The cohort was made up of several hundred healthy bone marrow donors. All cohort members were sampled while nominally healthy, although unrecorded immune exposures were likely present. The donor tested CMV seronegative and was one of the 352 seronegative cohort members. A peripheral blood sample was provided by each donor, and peripheral blood mononuclear cells were used for TCR beta sequencing. Genomic DNA was extracted from the blood cell samples with the Qiagen DNeasy Blood Extraction Kit. As to this clone: The specificity of this receptor is unknown. No base-level quality is on record; no much larger clone is a single base apart.

CDR1 SGHAT and CDR2 FQNNGV were looked up in the germline V gene. Measured from the cysteine to the phenylalanine, the CDR3 is 14 residues long. The CDR3 DNA has 42 bases and is translated from base 1. Trimming leaves V shorter by 4 bases and J shorter by 7 bases, with the junction holding 6 bases beyond the gene matches. Sequencing was carried out using PBMCs. This receptor was obtained from a female donor in good health and CMV-seronegative. The rearranged chain carries TRBV11-2 and TRBJ1-2, and TRBD1 matches 10 of the central bases. The DNA is as follows: TGTGCCAGCAGCTCAACGGACAGGGGGTCTGGCTACACCTTC. The resulting protein is CASSSTDRGSGYTF.